This entry describes one T cell receptor (beta chain). This clone was observed a single time. It lacks a known antigen. The sample holds no much larger clone one base away, and base qualities are not on file. The sample comes from a study of control samples from healthy donors and cancer patients (dated by TCRdb to the early 2020s). Its CDR3 holds 15 amino acids, cysteine through phenylalanine. Only the CDR3 part of the read is kept: 45 bases, read in frame from the first base. Per the germline V gene, LGHNA is the CDR1 and YSLEER is the CDR2. Trimming removed 0 bases from V and 4 bases from J, leaving 12 bases between the germline ends. Libraries were built with the immunoSEQ multiplex PCR assay. In TCRdb, the immuneACCESS table is reduced to in-frame sequences with V and J assigned. These tables do not hold every clone; where another copy was compared, an unresolved V gene accounts for under half, and the others remain unexplained. In this sample the table shows roughly 30,000 clones, 80% to 90% of which occur a single time. The biggest ten clones account for under 2% of the sample.

The sample comprised PBMCs. This receptor chain uses TRBV4-3 and TRBJ1-2, with the identity of the D gene unclear. The sequence came from a woman aged 40 to 55 with lung cancer. The nucleotides read TGCGCCAGCAGCCAAGAACCGGGAAGGGTCTATGGCTACACCTTC. This sequence encodes CASSQEPGRVYGYTF.